This TCR beta chain is drawn from a study of siplizumab effects on memory and regulatory T cells. Study-wide results and limits: A major contribution to the alloresponse seemed to be made by naive T cells, which seemed more diverse than memory cells. The authors could not assign a naive or memory phenotype to roughly 80-96% of proliferating CD4+ or CD8+ clones.

Regarding this clone: Its matching antigen is unknown.

Per the germline V gene, CDR1 is LNHDA and CDR2 is SQIVND (reference sequence). The ends were cut back, 0 bases at V and 0 bases at J, with 19 bases in the middle. The CDR3 totals 19 residues. TCRdb keeps only in-frame clones here, not all; method: immunoSEQ multiplex PCR. The sample has about 97,000 clones; about nine tenths are singletons. The TCR was taken from a human donor in good health. Sequencing input: non-Treg CD4+ T cells sorted from blood. The rearrangement links TRBV19 to TRBJ2-3, with D uncertain. The CDR3 protein is CASSIDSSESTASTDTQYF. The CDR3 region has the DNA TGTGCCAGTAGTATAGATTCTTCGGAGTCCACCGCTAGCACAGATACGCAGTATTTT.